The 24 T cell receptor beta chains given below trace back to one sample, sequenced in a study of early T cells in non-severe SARS-CoV-2 infection. MiXCR, run by TCRdb on the 5' RACE reads, gives a single entry per CDR3 protein. The sample lists under 90,000 distinct CDR3 sequences, about 14% occurring once. Material: whole blood. The receptor set was obtained from an adult who was a healthcare worker with PCR-confirmed SARS-CoV-2 infection or an uninfected control (not recorded which).

In its sample, this clonotype was seen many times. The chain uses TRBV4-2 and TRBJ2-7; D is possibly TRBD1 or TRBD2 (5 bases each). Trimming took off 0 bases at V and 6 bases at J, with 18 bases between the two ends. The CDR3 is 16 residues long. Germline CDR1 and CDR2: LGHNA and YNFKEQ. The CDR3 nucleotides are TGTGCCAGCAGCCAAGATGGGACGTTGGGGCCGCCCGAGCAGTACTTC. Protein sequence: CASSQDGTLGPPEQYF.

The genes are TRBV29-1 and TRBJ2-7; D ambiguous. Germline assignment: CDR1 SQVTM and CDR2 ANQGSEA. V gave up 3 bases and J gave up 7 bases, with 4 bases separating them. The CDR3 extends over 9 amino acids. CDR3 nucleotides: TGCAGCGTTGAGGGGGAGCAGTACTTC. Its protein product is CSVEGEQYF.

This sequence joins TRBV7-9 and TRBJ2-7; D is perhaps TRBD1 (5 bases). This CDR3 contains 12 residues. Per the germline V gene, CDR1 is SEHNR and CDR2 is FQNEAQ (reference sequence). V lost 1 base to trimming and J lost 6 bases, with 7 bases between them. CDR3: CASSLEGSEQYF. The CDR3, as DNA: TGTGCCAGCAGCTTAGAGGGGTCCGAGCAGTACTTC.

The V call is TRBV20-1, the J call TRBJ2-7, with D maybe TRBD1 (6 bases). V dropped 6 bases and J dropped 0 bases, with 12 bases sitting between them. CDR1 is DFQATT and CDR2 is SNEGSKA in the germline V gene (reference sequence). The CDR3 totals 13 residues. CDR3 DNA sequence: TGCAGTGCGGACAGTTGGAGCTCCTACGAGCAGTACTTC. Amino acids: CSADSWSSYEQYF.

This clonotype was picked up a small number of times. J is TRBJ1-5 and V is TRBV2, with a possible D match to TRBD1 (5 bases). V gave up 4 bases and J gave up 3 bases, with 7 bases separating them. Germline V gives CDR1 SNHLY, CDR2 FYNNEI. CDR3 length: 13 amino acids. The CDR3 here is CASSGGINQPQHF. CDR3 nucleotide sequence: TGTGCCAGCAGTGGGGGGATCAATCAGCCCCAGCATTTT.

This chain connects TRBV6-5 to TRBJ2-3, with 8 nucleotides matching TRBD2. V gave up 8 bases and J gave up 2 bases; unmatched junction bases: 9. This CDR3 region has 15 residues. Germline V lookup: CDR1 MNHEY, CDR2 SVGAGI. The DNA for the CDR3 is TGTGCCAGCTCCGGAGCGGGGGCCTTCACAGATACGCAGTATTTT. It specifies CASSGAGAFTDTQYF.

In regard to this clonotype: A read error may be the cause here, since a much bigger clone is one base away. V is TRBV11-2 and J is TRBJ2-5, with 7 bases identical to TRBD2. Looked up from germline, CDR1 is SGHAT and CDR2 is FQNNGV. The CDR3 spans 14 residues. Trimming cost V 7 bases and J 2 bases; bases outside gene matches: 7. As DNA, the CDR3 is TGTGCCAGCACCACGGGGGGAGGGCAAGAGACCCAGTACTTC. It specifies CASTTGGGQETQYF.

The rearrangement joins TRBV21-1 to TRBJ1-6; no check of the table's D call, TRBD1, against the DNA was made. TRBV21-1 is designated a pseudogene. The CDR3 is 18 amino acids. CDR3 nucleotide sequence: TGTGCCAGCAGCAAAGTCCTGTTTGAGGACTTTCGCCATTCACCCCTCCACTTT. It encodes CASSKVLFEDFRHSPLHF.

This clonotype was found many times. V and J are TRBV28 and TRBJ2-3, with a tentative D call TRBD2 (6 bases). Trimming pared 3 bases from V and 2 bases from J, leaving 9 bases between. Germline lookup yields CDR1 MDHEN and CDR2 SYDVKM. This CDR3 is built from 14 residues. The CDR3 DNA follows: TGTGCCAGCAGTTTCGCGGGGTCCACAGATACGCAGTATTTT. This encodes CASSFAGSTDTQYF.

The sample holds a few counts of this clonotype. This chain connects TRBV6-5 to TRBJ1-2; the match to TRBD1 covers 9 bases. V gave up 4 bases and J gave up 2 bases; unmatched junction bases: 5. The CDR3 is 15 amino acids. Germline CDR1 and CDR2: MNHEY and SVGAGI. CDR3 nucleotide sequence: TGTGCCAGCAGTTTCCGGGACAGGGTAAACTATGGCTACACCTTC. It specifies CASSFRDRVNYGYTF.

This clonotype has more than one count but fewer than ten. This chain uses TRBV18 with TRBJ2-2; D perhaps matches TRBD1 (5 bases). Germline CDR1 KGHSH, CDR2 LQKENI. The CDR3 runs to 16 residues. The V gene lost 3 bases and the J gene lost 1 base, with 12 bases spanning the gap. CDR3 coding DNA: TGTGCCAGCTCACCCAACCAAGGGGTGAACACCGGGGAGCTGTTTTTT. Its translation is CASSPNQGVNTGELFF.

The V call is TRBV10-3, the J call TRBJ2-5; TRBD1 agrees at 7 bases. J lost 1 base, V lost 6 bases, and 2 bases had no gene match. The CDR3 length is 13 residues. From germline, CDR1 is ENHRY and CDR2 SYGVKD. CDR3 bases: TGTGCCATCAGCGGACAGGCCCAAGAGACCCAGTACTTC. It specifies CAISGQAQETQYF.

This clonotype was picked up many times. J is TRBJ2-7 and V is TRBV3-1; unclear D gene. The germline V and J ends were trimmed by 0 bases and 2 bases, with 2 bases remaining between them. Germline CDR1 is LGHDT and CDR2 is YNNKEL (reference sequence). The length of the CDR3 is 12 residues. Here the CDR3 DNA reads TGTGCCAGCAGCCAAGAGACCTACGAGCAGTACTTC. Translating it yields CASSQETYEQYF.

On this clonotype itself: One junction end does not reproduce the germline sequence, and a read error may be involved. The chain carries TRBV7-9 and TRBJ2-7, with 7 bases matching TRBD1. This CDR3 spans 14 amino acids. The germline V gene has CDR1 SEHNR and CDR2 FQNEAQ (reference sequence). CDR3 loop: CASSLRGGDDRRIF. CDR3 DNA: TGTGCCAGCAGCTTAAGAGGGGGCGACGACAGGAGGATTTTC.

The V gene is TRBV3-1, the J gene TRBJ2-3; 9 bases line up with TRBD2. Losses at the gene ends were 4 bases for V and 2 bases for J; bases not matched to a gene: 10. The germline CDR1 and CDR2 sequences are LGHDT and YNNKEL (reference sequence). The CDR3 runs 17 residues. CDR3 DNA: TGTGCCAGCAGCCCCCGGACTAGCGCGGGGGCCACAGATACGCAGTATTTT. Its protein is CASSPRTSAGATDTQYF.

The chain recombines TRBV15 with TRBJ2-4, with 7 nucleotides matching TRBD1. The junction had 5 bases not matched to a gene; V was cut back by 1 base and J by 8 bases. The length of the CDR3 is 14 residues. Germline CDR1 reads LNHNV; CDR2 reads YYDKDF (reference sequence). The CDR3 loop reads CATSRVGQGDIQYF. The CDR3 region has the DNA TGTGCCACCAGCAGAGTGGGGCAGGGGGACATTCAGTACTTC.

This clonotype was counted ten times or more. This rearrangement joins TRBV11-2 to TRBJ2-1, with 10 bases that match TRBD2. Germline V gene data show CDR1 as SGHAT and CDR2 as FQNNGV. Losses at the gene ends were 2 bases for V and 0 bases for J; bases not matched to a gene: 7. The CDR3 loop spans 18 amino acids. The CDR3 is CASSLILSGGRSYNEQFF. DNA for the CDR3: TGTGCCAGCAGCTTAATTCTTAGCGGGGGGCGCTCCTACAATGAGCAGTTCTTC.

This clonotype was detected many times. This rearrangement joins TRBV6-1 to TRBJ2-7; D might be TRBD1 or TRBD2, each matching 6 bases. The germline V gene encodes CDR1 MNHNS and CDR2 SASEGT. V lost 7 bases and J 0 bases, leaving 13 bases between the germline ends. This CDR3 region has 14 residues. The CDR3 DNA reads as TGTGCCAGCAACAGGGACTGGGGCTCCTACGAGCAGTACTTC. Residues: CASNRDWGSYEQYF.

CDR3 sequence: CASNLGPAANYGYTF. Here the CDR3 DNA reads TGTGCCAGCAACCTAGGTCCAGCCGCTAACTATGGCTACACCTTC. This chain connects TRBV3-1 to TRBJ1-2; D uncertain. Trimming cost V 7 bases and J 0 bases, with 15 bases left between them. CDR1 is LGHDT, CDR2 YNNKEL, per germline (reference sequence). This CDR3 has 15 residues. The full variable domain, with the rest looked up from reference TRBV3-1 and TRBJ1-2, is DTAVSQTPKYLVTQMGNDKSIKCEQNLGHDTMYWYKQDSKKFLKIMFSYNNKELIINETVPNRFSPKSPDKAHLNLHINSLELGDSAVYFCASNLGPAANYGYTFGSGTRLTVV.

This clonotype came up many times. The CDR3 nucleotides read TGTGCCAGCAGTTTGGGTGGAGTCGGCTACACCTTC. The encoded protein is CASSLGGVGYTF. This chain joins TRBV27 and TRBJ1-2; D gene unclear. The germline gives CDR1 MNHEY, CDR2 SMNVEV (reference sequence). V lost 3 bases, J lost 8 bases, and 10 bases lay in between. The CDR3 is 12 residues long.

This sequence joins TRBV27 and TRBJ2-7; D remains unclear. V gave up 3 bases and J gave up 7 bases, with 13 bases separating them. The CDR3 is 13 residues long. The germline gives CDR1 MNHEY, CDR2 SMNVEV (reference sequence). The CDR3 loop is CASSLDPLREQYF. The CDR3 region has the DNA TGTGCCAGCAGTTTGGACCCCCTTCGGGAGCAGTACTTC.

The CDR3 loop is CASSRAGELFF. The CDR3, as DNA: TGTGCCAGCAGTCGAGCCGGGGAGCTGTTTTTT. This chain connects TRBV28 to TRBJ2-2; D remains ambiguous. The length of the CDR3 is 11 residues. V was trimmed by 5 bases and J by 6 bases, leaving 4 bases between them. Germline V lookup: CDR1 MDHEN, CDR2 SYDVKM.

The chain carries TRBV19 and TRBJ1-6; 7 nucleotides align to TRBD1. V shed 6 bases, J shed 7 bases, and the junction held 6 bases outside the gene matches. The CDR3 length is 14 residues. Germline CDR1 and CDR2: LNHDA and SQIVND (reference sequence). CDR3 sequence: CASSPIQGNSPLHF. CDR3 bases: TGTGCCAGTAGCCCTATACAGGGGAATTCACCCCTCCACTTT.

This clonotype turned up a few times. The V and J genes are TRBV7-9 and TRBJ1-1; a weak D match, TRBD1 (5 bases). Trimming stripped 8 bases from V and 1 base from J, with 14 bases between. Germline loops: CDR1 SEHNR, CDR2 FQNEAQ (reference sequence). The CDR3 sequence is 14 residues long. The CDR3 loop is CASPGPGANTEAFF. CDR3 sequence (DNA): TGTGCCAGCCCGGGGCCTGGCGCGAACACTGAAGCTTTCTTT.